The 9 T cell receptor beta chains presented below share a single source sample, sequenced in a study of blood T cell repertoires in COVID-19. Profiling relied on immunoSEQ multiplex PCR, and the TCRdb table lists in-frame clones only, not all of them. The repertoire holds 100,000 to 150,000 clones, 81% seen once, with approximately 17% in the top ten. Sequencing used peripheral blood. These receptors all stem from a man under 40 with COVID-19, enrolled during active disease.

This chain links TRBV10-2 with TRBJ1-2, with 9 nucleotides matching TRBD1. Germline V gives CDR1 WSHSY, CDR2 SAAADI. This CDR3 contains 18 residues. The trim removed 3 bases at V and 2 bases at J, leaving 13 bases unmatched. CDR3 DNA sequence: TGCGCCAGCAGTGATCCGGGACAGGGACTATCGGGAAACTATGGCTACACCTTC. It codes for CASSDPGQGLSGNYGYTF.

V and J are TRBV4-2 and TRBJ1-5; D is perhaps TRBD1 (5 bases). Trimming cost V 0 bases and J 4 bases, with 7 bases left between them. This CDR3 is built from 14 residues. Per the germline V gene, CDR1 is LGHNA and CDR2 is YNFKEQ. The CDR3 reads CASSQDAGNQPQHF. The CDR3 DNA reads TGTGCCAGCAGCCAAGATGCAGGGAATCAGCCCCAGCATTTT.

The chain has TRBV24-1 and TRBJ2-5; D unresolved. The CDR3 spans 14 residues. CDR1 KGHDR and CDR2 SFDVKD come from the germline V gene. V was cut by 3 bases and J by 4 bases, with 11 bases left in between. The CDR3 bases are TGTGCCACCAGTGATCGGTCGTCCGGAGAGACCCAGTACTTC. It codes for CATSDRSSGETQYF.

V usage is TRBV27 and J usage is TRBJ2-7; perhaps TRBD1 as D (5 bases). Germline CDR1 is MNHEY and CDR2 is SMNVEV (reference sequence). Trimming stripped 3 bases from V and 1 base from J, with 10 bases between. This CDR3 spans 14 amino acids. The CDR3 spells CASSFRGPSYEQYF. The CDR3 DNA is TGTGCCAGCAGTTTTAGGGGTCCTTCCTACGAGCAGTACTTC.

The CDR3 region is CASSLAGRINEKLFF. The CDR3 DNA is TGTGCCAGCAGTTTAGCGGGACGGATAAATGAAAAACTGTTTTTT. J is TRBJ1-4 and V is TRBV28; a weak D match, TRBD1 (5 bases). Between the trimmed V and J ends, which lost 2 bases and 5 bases, there was a span of 12 bases. The germline V gene encodes CDR1 MDHEN and CDR2 SYDVKM. The CDR3 has 15 residues. Full variable domain (missing parts from reference TRBV28 and TRBJ1-4): DVKVTQSSRYLVKRTGEKVFLECVQDMDHENMFWYRQDPGLGLRLIYFSYDVKMKEKGDIPEGYSVSREKKERFSLILESASTNQTSMYLCASSLAGRINEKLFFGSGTQLSVL.

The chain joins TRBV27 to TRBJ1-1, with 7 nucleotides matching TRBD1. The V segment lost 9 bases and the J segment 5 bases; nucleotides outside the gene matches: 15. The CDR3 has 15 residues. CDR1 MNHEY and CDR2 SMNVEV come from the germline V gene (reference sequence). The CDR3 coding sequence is TGTGCCAGTCGAATAGCGGCAGGGGGACGTACTGAAGCTTTCTTT. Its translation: CASRIAAGGRTEAFF.

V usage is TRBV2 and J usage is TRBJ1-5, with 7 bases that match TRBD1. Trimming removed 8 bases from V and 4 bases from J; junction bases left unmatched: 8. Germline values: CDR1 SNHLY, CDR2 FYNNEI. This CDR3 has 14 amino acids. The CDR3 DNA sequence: TGTGCCAGCGGACGGGACAGCAATAATCAGCCCCAGCATTTT. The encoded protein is CASGRDSNNQPQHF.

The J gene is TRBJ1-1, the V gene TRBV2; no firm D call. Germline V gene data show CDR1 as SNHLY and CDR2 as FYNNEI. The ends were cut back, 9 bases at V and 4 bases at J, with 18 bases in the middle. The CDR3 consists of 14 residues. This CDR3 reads CASGKETGSTEAFF. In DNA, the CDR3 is TGTGCCAGTGGGAAAGAGACGGGGAGCACTGAAGCTTTCTTT.

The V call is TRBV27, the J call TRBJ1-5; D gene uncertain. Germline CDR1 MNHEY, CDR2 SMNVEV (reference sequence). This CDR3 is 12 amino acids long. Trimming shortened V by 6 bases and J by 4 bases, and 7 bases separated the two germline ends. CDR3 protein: CASSRGNQPQHF. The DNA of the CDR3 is TGTGCCAGCAGCCGGGGAAATCAGCCCCAGCATTTT.